Listed here is a single T cell receptor beta chain. What this receptor recognizes is not known. The input lacks base qualities; no much larger clone sits a single base away. The sample is drawn from a study of T cell responses to AZD1222 COVID-19 vaccine (dated by TCRdb to 2020 to 2023). About the investigation overall: A total of 233 trial participants underwent TCR sequencing, of whom 207 received two doses of AZD1222 and about 25 received two doses of the MenACWY control vaccine. Enrollment into the trials was organized by age into subgroups of 18-55, 56-69 and 70-plus years, and those subgroups contained roughly 150, 30 and 60 TCR-sequenced participants, respectively. Results and caveats for the whole study, not just this receptor: Spike-specific TCR breadth and depth rose significantly after two AZD1222 doses compared with day 0 and with MenACWY recipients. Only a handful of AZD1222 recipients were SARS-CoV-2 seropositive at baseline, limiting conclusions about previously exposed vaccinees. In the small 56-69-year group, the increase in depth fell short of significance, most likely because of low power. Reportedly, close to half of the unique spike-specific TCRs recognized epitopes lying outside the regions that are mutated in the B.1.351 and B.1.1.7 variants. Participants were mostly white British and included more females than males, and it was suggested by the authors that clonal diversity may have been underestimated. No day 14 peak-response samples were available, so repertoires were characterized only after the peak T cell response. The vaccine-associated CD4 TCRs covered the entire spike protein, and the dominant responses fell in regions 160-218 and 743-854.

The time point label on this specimen signifies: about 28 days (+/-7) after the second vaccine dose. AZD1222 recipients given second doses at about 4 weeks or at about 12 weeks were pooled, since spike-specific TCR depth and breadth were not found to differ between the two schedules. The vaccinee samples were drawn from two UK trials, COV001 and COV002, one of which was a single-blind randomized controlled phase 2/3 trial testing AZD1222 (ChAdOx1 nCoV-19) in healthy adults. Trial participant PBMC samples were collected at day 0 and day 28 after the second dose for TCRbeta chain sequencing. Germline trimming: 6 bases from V, 4 bases from J; junction bases outside gene matches: 5. From the cysteine up to the phenylalanine, the CDR3 has a length of 14 residues. This entry keeps only the CDR3 DNA: 42 bases, framed from base 1. From a lookup of the germline V gene, CDR1 and CDR2 are MDHEN and SYDVKM.

The CDR3 regions of human TCRbeta chains were analyzed by immunosequencing. On the study's bioinformatics: TCRs in the repertoires were matched against a reference library of SARS-CoV-2-specific TCRs that had been generated with the MIRA antigen-specificity platform. Breadth was defined as the fraction of unique TCRs that were SARS-CoV-2-associated. Depth was defined as the fraction of total T cells that were SARS-CoV-2-associated. Each spike-specific TCR was assigned to its reactive spike region and to a CD4 or CD8 class using the MIRA data. Log10-transformed breadth and depth values were compared by one-way ANOVA with Sidak's multiple comparisons tests. TCRdb took over this immuneACCESS table, retaining in-frame rearrangements with V and J assigned. Such tables are incomplete; in checked studies, under half of the missing clones stem from an unresolved V gene, and the remainder is unexplained. Clone size and the V and J calls come from that table; the DNA yielded D and trimming. Recorded for this sample are around 100,000 clones; roughly 86% of them occurred a single time. The ten largest clonotypes hold more than 8.5% of the sample.

The TCR originated in an adult who received the AZD1222 COVID-19 vaccine. This sample comprised peripheral blood, obtained 28 days after the second AZD1222 dose. The rearranged segments are TRBV28 and TRBJ1-1; TRBD1 agrees with 10 junctional bases. The CDR3 region reads CASRARTGGTEAFF. The sequence in DNA is TGTGCCAGCAGGGCTCGGACAGGGGGCACTGAAGCTTTCTTT.